This passage covers 23 T cell receptor beta chains from one sample sequenced in a study of T cells after yellow fever vaccination. TCRdb processed the 5' RACE reads anew with MiXCR; each CDR3 protein has one entry. The sample holds about 340,000 distinct CDR3 sequences, approximately 12% seen once. The sequencing here drew on CD4+ T cells sorted from PBMCs, taken 15 days after the yellow fever booster vaccination. The receptors derive from a man aged 18 to 29 who received the YFV17D yellow fever vaccine.

This clonotype was seen more than once but under ten times. This chain connects TRBV24-1 to TRBJ2-2; 8 bases are a match to TRBD2. This CDR3 has 15 residues. Germline-derived CDR1 and CDR2 are KGHDR and SFDVKD. After removal of 3 bases from V and 7 bases from J, the junction contained 6 bases not matched to a gene. CDR3: CATSDTGTRIGELFF. The CDR3, as DNA: TGTGCCACCAGTGATACCGGGACTAGAATCGGGGAGCTGTTTTTT.

This clonotype was detected only a few times. CDR3 sequence (DNA): TGCGCCAGCAGCCAAGTACAGGGGATGCAGCAGTACTTC. Encoded protein: CASSQVQGMQQYF. The rearrangement joins TRBV4-1 to TRBJ2-7; 7 positions agree with TRBD1. This CDR3 spans 13 amino acids. Germline values: CDR1 MGHRA, CDR2 YSYEKL. V dropped 1 base and J dropped 8; count of bases not matched to a gene: 5.

This clonotype was seen at least ten times. The chain combines TRBV12-3 or TRBV12-4 with TRBJ1-5; D is uncertain. V lost 10 bases and J 2 bases, leaving 12 bases between the germline ends. CDR3 size: 13 residues. The CDR3 sequence: CATMETGNQPQHF. For the CDR3, the DNA is TGTGCCACCATGGAAACGGGCAATCAGCCCCAGCATTTT.

This rearrangement joins TRBV7-3 to TRBJ2-2; tentative D call: TRBD2 (7 bases). The V gene lost 5 bases and the J gene lost 7 bases, with 14 bases spanning the gap. Germline CDR1 is SGHTA and CDR2 is FQGTGA. The CDR3 spans 14 residues. The CDR3 reads CASSAGGAGGELFF. DNA for the CDR3: TGTGCCAGCAGCGCTGGGGGGGCTGGCGGGGAGCTGTTTTTT.

Concerning this clonotype itself: One end of the junction is discordant with germline, which a read error may explain. The chain is built from TRBV5-1 and TRBJ1-1; possible D gene TRBD1, 5 bases. There are 16 residues in the CDR3. CDR1 and CDR2 (germline): SGHRS, YFSETQ. CDR3 DNA sequence: TGCGCCAGCAGCCCCGGATGGGGGGATGCGAACACTGACGCTTTCTTT. Its translation: CASSPGWGDANTDAFF. Full variable domain (remainder filled in from reference TRBV5-1 and TRBJ1-1): KAGVTQTPRYLIKTRGQQVTLSCSPISGHRSVSWYQQTPGQGLQFLFEYFSETQRNKGNFPGRFSGRQFSNSRSEMNVSTLELGDSALYLCASSPGWGDANTDAFFGQGTRLTVV.

The chain links TRBV6-6 to TRBJ2-5; the match to TRBD2 covers 10 bases. The CDR3 spans 17 residues. V shed 6 bases and J 1 base; nucleotides not matched to a gene: 11. The germline V gene encodes CDR1 MNHNY and CDR2 SVGAGI (reference sequence). CDR3 sequence reads: CASRERTTSGRQETQYF. For the CDR3, the DNA is TGTGCCAGCAGGGAAAGAACGACTAGCGGGCGCCAAGAGACCCAGTACTTC.

The CDR3 sequence is CASSLNPLGTGELFF. The CDR3 DNA follows: TGTGCCAGCAGCTTAAATCCATTAGGCACCGGGGAGCTGTTTTTT. J is TRBJ2-2 and V is TRBV7-3; no clear D gene. The CDR3 extends over 15 amino acids. From germline, CDR1 is SGHTA and CDR2 FQGTGA. V was cut by 1 base and J by 4 bases, with 10 bases left in between.

In DNA, the CDR3 is TGTGCCAGCAGTGCGGGGGGCGAGGGTAAGACCCAGTACTTC. This codes for CASSAGGEGKTQYF. V gene TRBV12-3 or TRBV12-4 combines with J gene TRBJ2-5, with TRBD2 matching over 8 bases. The CDR3 has 14 residues. J gave up 6 bases and V 5 bases, and 8 bases lay outside the gene matches.

This clonotype was seen just once. This rearrangement joins TRBV5-5 to TRBJ2-3, with D hard to call. CDR3 length: 16 amino acids. From germline, CDR1 is SGHKS and CDR2 YYEKEE (reference sequence). V was shortened by 3 bases and J by 4 bases, with 18 bases between the two germline ends. The CDR3 here is CASSSRTTDQADTQYF. For the CDR3, the DNA is TGTGCCAGCAGCTCTCGCACTACCGACCAGGCAGATACGCAGTATTTT.

This clonotype was found a few times. The J gene is TRBJ2-7, the V gene TRBV11-2; TRBD2 agrees at 15 bases. V dropped 5 bases and J dropped 4; count of bases not matched to a gene: 3. The CDR3 consists of 15 residues. Germline V gene data show CDR1 as SGHAT and CDR2 as FQNNGV. The CDR3 DNA is TGTGCCAGCAGCCCTGGACTAGCGGGGGGGTACGAGCAGTACGTC. Its protein is CASSPGLAGGYEQYV.

The chain has TRBV5-5 and TRBJ1-6; D gene ambiguous. V shed 0 bases and J shed 9 bases, with 10 bases lying between them. This CDR3 has 14 amino acids. Germline CDR1 and CDR2: SGHKS and YYEKEE (reference sequence). CDR3 DNA sequence: TGTGCCAGCAGCTTGGGGGATATGGGTTCACCCCTCCACTTT. Protein: CASSLGDMGSPLHF.

This clonotype was seen at least ten times. The chain joins TRBV9 to TRBJ2-3; D possibly corresponds to TRBD1 (6 bases). Germline values: CDR1 SGDLS, CDR2 YYNGEE. CDR3 size: 15 residues. Trimming cost V 0 bases and J 1 base, with 9 bases left between them. The CDR3 DNA follows: TGTGCCAGCAGCGTAGAACAGGGACGCACAGATACGCAGTATTTT. As protein: CASSVEQGRTDTQYF. Looking up the rest from reference TRBV9 and TRBJ2-3 gives the full variable domain: DSGVTQTPKHLITATGQRVTLRCSPRSGDLSVYWYQQSLDQGLQFLIQYYNGEERAKGNILERFSAQQFPDLHSELNLSSLELGDSALYFCASSVEQGRTDTQYFGPGTRLTVL.

The genes are TRBV6-2 or TRBV6-3 and TRBJ2-1; D is unresolved. CDR1 and CDR2 (germline): MNHEY, SVGEGT. The CDR3 contains 13 residues. Trimming cost V 6 bases and J 4 bases, with 10 bases left between them. DNA of the CDR3: TGTGCCAGCAGCAAGCTCGAGTACAATGAGCAGTTCTTC. Encoded protein: CASSKLEYNEQFF.

J is TRBJ1-5 and V is TRBV6-2 or TRBV6-3; D gene unclear. V lost 7 bases, J lost 7 bases, and 20 bases lay in between. Germline CDR1 MNHEY, CDR2 SVGEGT. This CDR3 is built from 15 residues. CDR3 sequence reads: CASTPSPGNRQPQHF. In nucleotides, the CDR3 is TGTGCCAGCACCCCGTCGCCCGGGAACCGCCAGCCCCAGCATTTT.

CDR3 DNA: TGTGCCAGCAGCGTAGGGGTGGGAAACACCATATATTTT. It encodes CASSVGVGNTIYF. J is TRBJ1-3 and V is TRBV7-2; D might be TRBD1 (5 bases). With 5 bases removed from V and 4 bases from J, the gap between germline ends came to 9 bases. Germline CDR1 reads SGHTA; CDR2 reads FQGNSA. The CDR3 runs to 13 residues.

The chain couples TRBV7-8 to TRBJ2-5; D may correspond to TRBD1 or TRBD2 (5 bases each). CDR1 and CDR2 (germline): SGHVS, FQNEAQ. The CDR3 sequence is 18 residues long. V was shortened by 1 base and J by 5 bases, with 23 bases between the two germline ends. The CDR3 spells CASSLVFGTRIRRETQYF. The CDR3, as DNA: TGTGCCAGCAGCTTAGTGTTCGGGACCCGAATTCGTCGGGAGACCCAGTACTTC.

This clonotype was picked up a small number of times. The chain employs TRBV7-2 and TRBJ1-1; 7 nucleotides match TRBD1. Germline V CDR1 and CDR2: SGHTA, FQGNSA. The trim removed 3 bases at V and 1 base at J, leaving 11 bases unmatched. The CDR3 contains 17 residues. DNA for the CDR3: TGTGCCAGCAGCTTGCGAAGTAAGGGGGCGAAGAACACTGAAGCTTTCTTT. This sequence encodes CASSLRSKGAKNTEAFF. The full variable domain, with the rest looked up from reference TRBV7-2 and TRBJ1-1, is GAGVSQSPSNKVTEKGKDVELRCDPISGHTALYWYRQSLGQGLEFLIYFQGNSAPDKSGLPSDRFSAERTGGSVSTLTIQRTQQEDSAVYLCASSLRSKGAKNTEAFFGQGTRLTVV.

The genes are TRBV4-3 and TRBJ1-4; no firm D call. The length of the CDR3 is 16 residues. V lost 2 bases and J lost 2, with 12 bases in between. Germline V gene sequence: CDR1 LGHNA, CDR2 YSLEER. DNA of the CDR3: TGCGCCAGCAGCCAAATAAGGGTCGTGACTAATGAAAAACTGTTTTTT. Protein: CASSQIRVVTNEKLFF.

The chain carries TRBV12-3 or TRBV12-4 and TRBJ1-6; D gene unclear. The CDR3 totals 13 residues. Between the trimmed V and J ends, which lost 2 bases and 6 bases, there was a span of 5 bases. The CDR3 nucleotides are TGTGCCAGCAGTTTAACAACTAATTCACCCCTCCACTTT. The encoded protein is CASSLTTNSPLHF.

The chain recombines TRBV7-6 with TRBJ2-5, with a tentative D call TRBD2 (6 bases). The CDR3 consists of 13 residues. V gave up 4 bases and J gave up 3 bases, with 9 bases separating them. Germline V gene lookup returns CDR1 SGHVS and CDR2 FNYEAQ. The CDR3 loop reads CASSWGGKETQYF. CDR3 nucleotide sequence: TGTGCCAGCAGCTGGGGAGGAAAAGAGACCCAGTACTTC.

This clonotype was seen only a few times. This chain connects TRBV12-3 or TRBV12-4 to TRBJ2-1; D gene unclear. This CDR3 contains 14 residues. Deletions cut 11 bases from V and 8 bases from J, with 22 bases between. The CDR3 is CAVTIRSGGDEQFF. The DNA of the CDR3 is TGTGCCGTCACTATTCGGTCGGGTGGGGATGAGCAGTTCTTC.

This clonotype came up a few times. V usage is TRBV4-2 and J usage is TRBJ1-2; D may be TRBD1 (5 bases). The CDR3 totals 12 residues. The V and J ends lost 8 bases and 6 bases respectively, with 13 bases between them. From germline, CDR1 is LGHNA and CDR2 YNFKEQ. The CDR3: CASPHRPHGYTF. In DNA, the CDR3 is TGTGCCAGCCCCCACAGGCCCCATGGCTACACCTTC.

This clonotype showed up just a few times. Here the CDR3 DNA reads TGTGCCATCAGTGAGACCGACACGGCATTTCAGTACTTC. It is translated as CAISETDTAFQYF. The chain combines TRBV10-3 with TRBJ2-4; D is undetermined. The CDR3 is 13 residues long. Germline V gene data show CDR1 as ENHRY and CDR2 as SYGVKD. V lost 2 bases and J 11 bases, leaving 13 bases between the germline ends.